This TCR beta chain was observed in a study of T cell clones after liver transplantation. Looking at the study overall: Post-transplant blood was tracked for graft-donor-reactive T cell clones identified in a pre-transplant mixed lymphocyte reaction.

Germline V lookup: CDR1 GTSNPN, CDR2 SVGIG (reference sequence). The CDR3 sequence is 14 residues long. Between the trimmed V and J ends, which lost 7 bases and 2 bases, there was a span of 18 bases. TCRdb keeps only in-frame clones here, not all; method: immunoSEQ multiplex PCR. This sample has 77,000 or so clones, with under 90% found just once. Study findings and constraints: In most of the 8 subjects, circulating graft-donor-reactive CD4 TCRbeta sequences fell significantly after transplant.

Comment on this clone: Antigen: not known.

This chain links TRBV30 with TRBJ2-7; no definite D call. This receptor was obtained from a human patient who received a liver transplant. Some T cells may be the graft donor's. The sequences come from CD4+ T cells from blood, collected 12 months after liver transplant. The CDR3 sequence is CALLAGRKTYEQYF. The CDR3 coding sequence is TGTGCCTTACTTGCCGGGCGAAAGACCTACGAGCAGTACTTC. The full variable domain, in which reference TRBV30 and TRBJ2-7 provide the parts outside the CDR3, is SQTIHQWPATLVQPVGSPLSLECTVEGTSNPNLYWYRQAAGRGLQLLFYSVGIGQISSEVPQNLSASRPQDRQFILSSKKLLLSDSGFYLCALLAGRKTYEQYFGPGTRLTVT.